Presented here are 20 T cell receptor beta chains from one specimen sequenced in a study of T cells after yellow fever vaccination. Each CDR3 protein is one row after TCRdb ran MiXCR on the 5' RACE reads. The repertoire holds roughly 500,000 distinct CDR3 sequences, with 15% to 20% as singletons. The sequencing here drew on PBMCs, taken 15 days after the yellow fever booster vaccination. The source is a man aged 30 to 45 who received the YFV17D yellow fever vaccine.

V and J are TRBV18 and TRBJ2-4; 7 nucleotides line up with TRBD2. CDR3 length: 15 amino acids. Germline loops: CDR1 KGHSH, CDR2 LQKENI. The junction had 7 bases not matched to a gene; V was cut back by 5 bases and J by 3 bases. The CDR3 region has the DNA TGTGCCAGCTCAAGGGCGGGAGTCGACAAAAACATTCAGTACTTC. Protein sequence: CASSRAGVDKNIQYF.

This clonotype has only a few counts. The chain recombines TRBV15 with TRBJ2-3; tentatively, D is TRBD2 (7 bases). Trimming left V 7 bases short and J 2 bases short, with 19 bases between. The CDR3 spans 16 residues. Germline CDR1 reads LNHNV; CDR2 reads YYDKDF (reference sequence). The CDR3: CATNQGPGLITDTQYF. The CDR3 DNA reads as TGTGCCACCAATCAGGGGCCGGGACTAATCACAGATACGCAGTATTTT.

The table lists this clonotype with a few counts. This sequence joins TRBV5-1 and TRBJ2-1; a weak D match, TRBD2 (6 bases). V was pared by 0 bases and J by 0 bases, with 13 bases between. CDR3 length: 17 amino acids. The germline V gene has CDR1 SGHRS and CDR2 YFSETQ. The CDR3 nucleotides are TGCGCCAGCAGCTTGGATGGGACTCAGGTCTCCTACAATGAGCAGTTCTTC. Translation gives CASSLDGTQVSYNEQFF. Combining the CDR3 with reference TRBV5-1 and TRBJ2-1 gives the whole variable domain KAGVTQTPRYLIKTRGQQVTLSCSPISGHRSVSWYQQTPGQGLQFLFEYFSETQRNKGNFPGRFSGRQFSNSRSEMNVSTLELGDSALYLCASSLDGTQVSYNEQFFGPGTRLTVL.

J is TRBJ2-1 and V is TRBV10-3; TRBD2 agrees at 9 bases. V lost 11 bases and J lost 6; bases outside the gene matches: 5. Per germline, CDR1 ENHRY and CDR2 SYGVKD. This CDR3 has 12 amino acids. Here the CDR3 DNA reads TGTGCCGCCAATAGCGGGAGCAATGAGCAGTTCTTC. It translates to CAANSGSNEQFF.

The gene calls are TRBV3-1 and TRBJ2-7; 10 bases line up with TRBD2. Losses at the gene ends were 3 bases for V and 7 bases for J; bases not matched to a gene: 6. The CDR3 extends over 14 amino acids. Germline V lookup: CDR1 LGHDT, CDR2 YNNKEL (reference sequence). CDR3 protein: CASSQSGRAEEQYF. As DNA, the CDR3 is TGTGCCAGCAGCCAGAGCGGGAGGGCCGAAGAGCAGTACTTC.

This clonotype was counted a few times. The chain recombines TRBV27 with TRBJ1-1; no clear D gene. CDR3 length equals 13 residues. The V end lost 6 bases, the J end lost 0 bases, and 8 bases lay between the germline ends. Germline V CDR1 and CDR2: MNHEY, SMNVEV (reference sequence). For the CDR3, the DNA is TGTGCCAGCAGCTCTAGCTTGAACACTGAAGCTTTCTTT. This gives the protein CASSSSLNTEAFF.

This clonotype was detected many times. The J gene is TRBJ1-6, the V gene TRBV20-1; TRBD1 matches at 10 bases. Germline V gene data show CDR1 as DFQATT and CDR2 as SNEGSKA (reference sequence). J gave up 10 bases and V 4 bases, and 10 bases lay outside the gene matches. The CDR3 consists of 15 residues. The CDR3 sequence: CSATPDRGLGSPLHF. CDR3 bases: TGCAGTGCTACCCCCGACAGGGGGCTTGGGTCACCCCTCCACTTT.

J is TRBJ2-2 and V is TRBV14; D not resolved. The length of the CDR3 is 13 residues. Germline CDR1 is SGHDN and CDR2 is FVKESK. V lost 4 bases, J lost 4 bases, and 7 bases lay in between. The CDR3 DNA is TGTGCCAGCAGCCGTGTCTTCACCGGGGAGCTGTTTTTT. Amino acids: CASSRVFTGELFF.

In this sample, this clonotype turned up a few times. The chain joins TRBV5-1 to TRBJ1-1; D perhaps matches TRBD1 (5 bases). The V gene lost 0 bases and the J gene lost 4 bases, with 10 bases spanning the gap. There are 14 residues in the CDR3. The germline V gene has CDR1 SGHRS and CDR2 YFSETQ. The CDR3 nucleotides read TGCGCCAGCAGCTTGGTGGGCAGGGCCACTGAAGCTTTCTTT. Amino acid sequence: CASSLVGRATEAFF.

This clonotype was counted between two and nine times. This chain links TRBV7-9 with TRBJ2-3; D is unresolved. CDR3 length: 13 residues. Deletions cut 4 bases from V and 11 bases from J, with 16 bases between. CDR1 is SEHNR, CDR2 FQNEAQ, per germline (reference sequence). This CDR3 reads CASSSVDRVGQYF. CDR3 sequence (DNA): TGTGCCAGCAGCTCCGTGGATAGGGTCGGGCAGTATTTT.

This clonotype was observed a handful of times. J is TRBJ2-1 and V is TRBV2; 7 nucleotides line up with TRBD2. CDR3 length equals 15 residues. With V trimmed by 1 base and J by 5 bases, 5 bases remained unmatched. The germline V gene encodes CDR1 SNHLY and CDR2 FYNNEI. Here the CDR3 DNA reads TGTGCCAGCAGTGAAGGTCTAGCGGATAACAATGAGCAGTTCTTC. It encodes CASSEGLADNNEQFF.

This clonotype was counted only a few times. This chain links TRBV28 with TRBJ2-7; D is unclear. Germline V CDR1 and CDR2: MDHEN, SYDVKM. Trimming removed 2 bases at V and 3 bases at J, with 11 bases between. This CDR3 has 14 amino acids. The CDR3 sequence is CASSLISGRYEQYF. In DNA, the CDR3 is TGTGCCAGCAGTTTAATCTCCGGCCGCTACGAGCAGTACTTC.

This clonotype was seen a few times. The chain couples TRBV4-2 to TRBJ1-1; D is unresolved. This CDR3 has 16 residues. Germline loops: CDR1 LGHNA, CDR2 YNFKEQ. Trimming pared 7 bases from V and 3 bases from J, leaving 21 bases between. CDR3 coding DNA: TGTGCCAGCACCCCCGAAGGATCCATCGGATACACTGAAGCTTTCTTT. Protein sequence: CASTPEGSIGYTEAFF.

The V gene is TRBV2, the J gene TRBJ1-2; D is unresolved. The length of the CDR3 is 14 residues. Germline V gene data show CDR1 as SNHLY and CDR2 as FYNNEI. V was pared by 1 base and J by 4 bases, with 10 bases between. The CDR3 region has the DNA TGTGCCAGCAGTGAAGTCGCGCCCCTCTATGGCTACACCTTC. As protein: CASSEVAPLYGYTF. Full variable domain (outside the CDR3, taken from reference TRBV2 and TRBJ1-2): EPEVTQTPSHQVTQMGQEVILRCVPISNHLYFYWYRQILGQKVEFLVSFYNNEISEKSEIFDDQFSVERPDGSNFTLKIRSTKLEDSAMYFCASSEVAPLYGYTFGSGTRLTVV.

The chain employs TRBV30 and TRBJ2-1; D is perhaps TRBD1 (6 bases). The CDR3 length is 12 residues. V was cut by 1 base and J by 6 bases, with 7 bases left in between. Germline CDR1 and CDR2: GTSNPN and SVGIG (reference sequence). This CDR3 is CAWSGQANEQFF. The CDR3 DNA is TGTGCCTGGAGTGGACAGGCCAATGAGCAGTTCTTC.

The chain uses TRBV5-1 and TRBJ1-2, with D perhaps TRBD1 (6 bases). The V and J ends lost 0 bases and 7 bases respectively, with 13 bases between them. Germline CDR1 and CDR2: SGHRS and YFSETQ. The CDR3 length is 14 residues. The CDR3 DNA follows: TGCGCCAGCAGCTTGGTAGACAGGAGAGGTGGCTACACCTTC. This sequence encodes CASSLVDRRGGYTF.

The chain recombines TRBV12-3 or TRBV12-4 with TRBJ1-6; the D gene is possibly TRBD1 (5 bases). Trimming took off 5 bases at V and 7 bases at J, with 12 bases between the two ends. The CDR3 loop spans 14 amino acids. CDR3 amino acids: CASSPAEGNSPLHF. Written as DNA, the CDR3 is TGTGCCAGCAGTCCCGCGGAGGGGAATTCACCCCTCCACTTT.

This clonotype has only a few counts. This chain connects TRBV7-6 to TRBJ1-1; D perhaps matches TRBD1 (6 bases). The CDR3 has 18 amino acids. V was trimmed by 4 bases and J by 3 bases, leaving 24 bases between them. Germline loops: CDR1 SGHVS, CDR2 FNYEAQ. DNA for the CDR3: TGTGCCAGCAGCTCAGAGCTCGGGGGCGCTGGGTTCGACACTGAAGCTTTCTTT. Its protein is CASSSELGGAGFDTEAFF.

The chain carries TRBV29-1 and TRBJ2-5; 7 nucleotides match TRBD2. There are 11 residues in the CDR3. The trim removed 7 bases at V and 1 base at J, leaving 0 bases unmatched. CDR1 is SQVTM, CDR2 ANQGSEA, per germline. As DNA, the CDR3 is TGCAGCGCGGGGGGCCAAGAGACCCAGTACTTC. Translating it yields CSAGGQETQYF.

The J gene is TRBJ1-1, the V gene TRBV5-1, with a possible D match to TRBD1 (5 bases). Germline V gives CDR1 SGHRS, CDR2 YFSETQ. The V and J ends lost 0 bases and 1 base respectively, with 10 bases between them. The CDR3 is made up of 15 amino acids. The CDR3 region is CASSLAGGENTEAFF. DNA of the CDR3: TGCGCCAGCAGCTTGGCCGGGGGAGAGAACACTGAAGCTTTCTTT.